A selection of T cell receptor beta chains follows, all from one sample in a study of blood T cell repertoires in COVID-19. The protocol was immunoSEQ multiplex PCR, while the TCRdb copy is restricted to in-frame clones and leaves out a portion. This table holds approximately 350,000 clones, about 90% found once. The sequenced material came from peripheral blood. Every receptor here comes from a woman in her 30s with COVID-19, enrolled during active disease. Both conserved end residues are part of each CDR3. D genes are given only for firm matches. Some rows have no size entry. The others give once, few or many, or a class for an expanded clone.

-,-,TRBV5-6,TRBJ2-2,TGTGCCAGCAGCTTGGATTACGGTACGAACACCGGGGAGCTGTTTTTT,CASSLDYGTNTGELFF
once,-,TRBV28,TRBJ1-4,TGTGCCAGCAGTTTCGGGTCTTTTAATGAAAAACTGTTTTTT,CASSFGSFNEKLFF
-,-,TRBV7-9,TRBJ2-7,TGTGCCAGCAGCCTCCATGAGTTGGAGCAGTACTTC,CASSLHELEQYF
-,TRBD1,TRBV6-5,TRBJ2-3,TGTGCCAGCAGCCCCAGGGGGCCAGATACGCAGTATTTT,CASSPRGPDTQYF
-,TRBD2,TRBV3-1/TRBV3-2,TRBJ2-3,TGTGCCAGCAGCCAAGAAGCGGGGGGGCCAGATACGCAGTATTTT,CASSQEAGGPDTQYF
-,-,TRBV5-4,TRBJ2-5,TGTGCCAGCAGCTTGAGGACAGCCCAAGAGACCCAGTACTTC,CASSLRTAQETQYF
-,-,TRBV24-1,TRBJ2-4,TGTGCCACCAGTGATTACGGGGGCATTCAGTACTTC,CATSDYGGIQYF
-,-,TRBV6-2/TRBV6-3,TRBJ2-5,TGTGCCAGCAGTTGGAGGGATTATCCCCAAGAGACCCAGTACTTC,CASSWRDYPQETQYF
-,TRBD1,TRBV11-3,TRBJ1-2,TGTGCCAGCAGCTTAGTGACAGGGGGTCACGGCTACACCTTC,CASSLVTGGHGYTF
-,TRBD2,TRBV18,TRBJ2-5,TGTGCCAGCTCTACCCTGCGACTTATCCTAGCGGGAGTTGAGACCCAGTACTTC,CASSTLRLILAGVETQYF
-,-,TRBV5-1,TRBJ1-1,TGCGCCAGCAGCTCGAGGACAGATAGTGGGGGTACTGAAGCTTTCTTT,CASSSRTDSGGTEAFF
-,-,TRBV7-9,TRBJ1-4,TGTGCCAGCAAAACCGGGGATGAAAAACTGTTTTTT,CASKTGDEKLFF
-,TRBD1,TRBV18,TRBJ1-1,TGTGCCAGCTCACCAAGGGGGCTCATGAACACTGAAGCTTTCTTT,CASSPRGLMNTEAFF
-,-,TRBV3-1/TRBV3-2,TRBJ1-2,TGTGCCAGCAGCCAAGATTCTGCAGGGGTCAAATATGGCTACACCTTC,CASSQDSAGVKYGYTF
-,TRBD2,TRBV7-6,TRBJ2-3,TGTGCCAGCAGCTTACCCACACGGACTAGCGGGGAAACAGATACGCAGTATTTT,CASSLPTRTSGETDTQYF
-,TRBD2,TRBV3-1/TRBV3-2,TRBJ2-4,TGTGCCAGCAGCCGACGCGGGAGTAAGGGAAACATTCAGTACTTC,CASSRRGSKGNIQYF
-,TRBD2,TRBV30,TRBJ2-3,TGTGCCACGGGACTAGCGAGCACAGATACGCAGTATTTT,CATGLASTDTQYF
-,-,TRBV6-5,TRBJ2-5,TGTGCCAGCAGTTACTCGAAGGGCGGCGGGCAAGAGACCCAGTACTTC,CASSYSKGGGQETQYF
-,-,TRBV15,TRBJ2-3,TGTGCCACCAGCAGAGATGGGCATAGCACAGATACGCAGTATTTT,CATSRDGHSTDTQYF
-,-,TRBV28,TRBJ1-1,TGTGCCAGCAGTTTAGGAGGACAGTTGAACACTGAAGCTTTCTTT,CASSLGGQLNTEAFF
-,TRBD2,TRBV11-3,TRBJ2-3,TGTGCCAGCAGCTCTCCCTGGGAGCGGGAGGTTGCAGATACGCAGTATTTT,CASSSPWEREVADTQYF
-,-,TRBV24-1,TRBJ1-2,TGTGCCACCAGTGGGCAGTACTATGGCTACACCTTC,CATSGQYYGYTF
-,TRBD1,TRBV7-6,TRBJ2-1,TGTGCCAGCAGCTTCCCCGGGACAGGAGACAATGAGCAGTTCTTC,CASSFPGTGDNEQFF
-,TRBD2,TRBV24-1,TRBJ2-5,TGTGCCACCAGTGACCTTAGCGGGACTAAAGAGACCCAGTACTTC,CATSDLSGTKETQYF
-,-,TRBV29-1,TRBJ1-2,TGCAGCGTTGAAGATGCCCGGTTTCCAGGGAACACCTTC,CSVEDARFPGNTF
-,-,TRBV3-1/TRBV3-2,TRBJ1-1,TGTGCCAGCAGCCTCAGGGGCACTGAAGCTTTCTTT,CASSLRGTEAFF
-,-,TRBV4-3,TRBJ2-3,TGCGCCAGCAGCCAGTACGGGGGGCGGGAAGCATCAGATACGCAGTATTTT,CASSQYGGREASDTQYF
-,-,TRBV5-8,TRBJ1-4,TGTGCCAGCAGCTTCGACCCAGGGTGGACTAATGAAAAACTGTTTTTT,CASSFDPGWTNEKLFF
few,TRBD1,TRBV7-2,TRBJ1-3,TGTGCCAGCAGCGCCGAAACAGGGGCAAGCTCTGGAAACACCATATATTTT,CASSAETGASSGNTIYF
-,-,TRBV13,TRBJ1-2,TGTGCCAGCAGCATAGGGACACCTGATGGCTACACCTTC,CASSIGTPDGYTF
-,-,TRBV7-9,TRBJ1-2,TGTGCCAGCAGCTTCCGGGACGGGGGGGACGGCTACACCTTC,CASSFRDGGDGYTF
-,-,TRBV9,TRBJ2-1,TGTGCCAGCAGCGTAGATGGGCGGGGGCTGAATGAGCAGTTCTTC,CASSVDGRGLNEQFF
-,-,TRBV6-1,TRBJ2-1,TGTGCCAGCAGTGAGGACCCGCGGGTGACCTACAATGAGCAGTTCTTC,CASSEDPRVTYNEQFF
-,-,TRBV11-3,TRBJ1-1,TGTGCCAGCAGCTTAGAGAGGGACACTGAAGCTTTCTTT,CASSLERDTEAFF
-,-,TRBV9,TRBJ2-2,TGTGCCAGCAGCGTAGGAGTAGTCCGTAACACCGGGGAGCTGTTTTTT,CASSVGVVRNTGELFF
-,TRBD1,TRBV15,TRBJ1-1,TGTGCCACCAGCAGAGATCAAGGGACAGTGAACACTGAAGCTTTCTTT,CATSRDQGTVNTEAFF
-,TRBD2,TRBV6-2/TRBV6-3,TRBJ2-2,TGTGCCAGCAGTTACCCCTCCGGGGGGGGCACCGGGGAGCTGTTTTTT,CASSYPSGGGTGELFF
-,-,TRBV5-8,TRBJ2-6,TGTGCCAGCAGCCCGGCGAGGGTGCGAGGGGCCAACGTCCTGACTTTC,CASSPARVRGANVLTF
-,-,TRBV9,TRBJ1-1,TGTGCCAGCAGCGTACTGGGGACAATGAACACTGAAGCTTTCTTT,CASSVLGTMNTEAFF
-,-,TRBV5-1,TRBJ2-2,TGCGCCAGCAGCTTGGCAGCGGCGGCGAACACCGGGGAGCTGTTTTTT,CASSLAAAANTGELFF
-,-,TRBV29-1,TRBJ2-2,TGCAGCGTTCCGGTCCTCACCGGGGAGCTGTTTTTT,CSVPVLTGELFF
-,-,TRBV7-9,TRBJ1-2,TGTGCCAGCAGCTTAGGGGGGGTCGGCTATGGCTACACCTTC,CASSLGGVGYGYTF
-,-,TRBV9,TRBJ1-3,TGTGCCAGCAGCGTAGGGGGGCCTGGAAACACCATATATTTT,CASSVGGPGNTIYF
-,-,TRBV11-2,TRBJ1-2,TGTGCCAGCAGCTTAGCGGATAGCGGCTACACCTTC,CASSLADSGYTF
-,-,TRBV5-4,TRBJ1-2,TGTGCCAGCAGCTTGCCCCCTGGTGCGGGTAACTATGGCTACACCTTC,CASSLPPGAGNYGYTF
-,-,TRBV28,TRBJ2-7,TGTGCCAGCATGGAGGGTGGGGACGAGCAGTACTTC,CASMEGGDEQYF